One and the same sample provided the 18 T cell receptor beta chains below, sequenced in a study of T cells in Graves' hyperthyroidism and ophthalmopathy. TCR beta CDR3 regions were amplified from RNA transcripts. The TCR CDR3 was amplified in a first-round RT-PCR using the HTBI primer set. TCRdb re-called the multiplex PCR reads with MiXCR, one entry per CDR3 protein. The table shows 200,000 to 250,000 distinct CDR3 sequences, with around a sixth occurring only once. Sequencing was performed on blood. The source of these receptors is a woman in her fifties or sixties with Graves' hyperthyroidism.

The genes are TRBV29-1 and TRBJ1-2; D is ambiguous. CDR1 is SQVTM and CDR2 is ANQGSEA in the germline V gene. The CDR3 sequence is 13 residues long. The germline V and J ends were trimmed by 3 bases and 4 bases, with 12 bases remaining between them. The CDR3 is CSVDRESIYGYTF. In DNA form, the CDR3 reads TGCAGCGTTGATAGGGAGTCGATCTATGGCTACACCTTC.

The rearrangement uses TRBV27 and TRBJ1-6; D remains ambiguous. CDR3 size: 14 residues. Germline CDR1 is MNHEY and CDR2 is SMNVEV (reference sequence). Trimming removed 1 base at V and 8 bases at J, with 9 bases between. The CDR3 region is CASSLFVSDSPLHF. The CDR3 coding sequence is TGTGCCAGCAGTTTATTCGTATCTGATTCACCCCTCCACTTT.

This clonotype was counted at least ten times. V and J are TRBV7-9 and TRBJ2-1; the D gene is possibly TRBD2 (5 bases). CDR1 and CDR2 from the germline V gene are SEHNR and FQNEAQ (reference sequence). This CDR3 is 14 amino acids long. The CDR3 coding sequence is TGTAGGAGCGGTGGGTCAAGCTCCTACAATGAGCAGTTCTTC. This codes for CRSGGSSSYNEQFF.

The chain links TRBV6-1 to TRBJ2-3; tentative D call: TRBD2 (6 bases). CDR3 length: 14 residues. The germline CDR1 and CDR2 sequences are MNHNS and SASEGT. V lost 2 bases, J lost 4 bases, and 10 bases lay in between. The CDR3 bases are TGTGCCAGCAGTGAATGGAGGGCCCCAGATACGCAGTATTTT. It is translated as CASSEWRAPDTQYF.

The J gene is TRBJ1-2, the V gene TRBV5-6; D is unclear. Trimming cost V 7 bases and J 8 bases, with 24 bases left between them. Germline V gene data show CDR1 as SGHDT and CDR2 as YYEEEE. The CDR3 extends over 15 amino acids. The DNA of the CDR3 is TGTGCCAGCCAACGTGGGAACACTGTATGGTTCGGCTACACCTTC. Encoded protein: CASQRGNTVWFGYTF. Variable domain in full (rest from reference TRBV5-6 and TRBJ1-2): DAGVTQSPTHLIKTRGQQVTLRCSPKSGHDTVSWYQQALGQGPQFIFQYYEEEERQRGNFPDRFSGHQFPNYSSELNVNALLLGDSALYLCASQRGNTVWFGYTFGSGTRLTVV.

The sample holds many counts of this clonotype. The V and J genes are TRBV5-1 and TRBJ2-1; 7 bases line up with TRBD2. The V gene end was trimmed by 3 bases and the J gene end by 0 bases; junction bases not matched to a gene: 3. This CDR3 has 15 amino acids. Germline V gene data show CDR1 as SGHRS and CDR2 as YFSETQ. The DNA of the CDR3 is TGCGCCAGCAGCTCCGGGACTACCTCCTACAATGAGCAGTTCTTC. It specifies CASSSGTTSYNEQFF.

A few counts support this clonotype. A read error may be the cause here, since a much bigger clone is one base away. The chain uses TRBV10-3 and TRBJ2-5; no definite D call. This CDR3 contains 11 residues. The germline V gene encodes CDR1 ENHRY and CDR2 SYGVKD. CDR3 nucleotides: TGTGCCGTCAGTGACGAAGAGACCCAGTACTTC. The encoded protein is CAVSDEETQYF.

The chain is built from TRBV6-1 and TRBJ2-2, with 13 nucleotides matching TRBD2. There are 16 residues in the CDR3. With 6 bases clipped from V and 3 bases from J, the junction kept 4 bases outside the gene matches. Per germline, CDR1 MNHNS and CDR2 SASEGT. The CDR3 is CASRWTSGSDTGELFF. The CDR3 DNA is TGTGCCAGCAGGTGGACTAGCGGGAGTGACACCGGGGAGCTGTTTTTT.

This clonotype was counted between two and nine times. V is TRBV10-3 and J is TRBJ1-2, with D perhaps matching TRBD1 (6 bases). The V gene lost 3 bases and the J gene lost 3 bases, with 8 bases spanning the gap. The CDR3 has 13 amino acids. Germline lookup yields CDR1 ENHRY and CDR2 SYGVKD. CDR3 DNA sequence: TGTGCCATCAGTGACAGGGGAGACTATGGCTACACCTTC. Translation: CAISDRGDYGYTF.

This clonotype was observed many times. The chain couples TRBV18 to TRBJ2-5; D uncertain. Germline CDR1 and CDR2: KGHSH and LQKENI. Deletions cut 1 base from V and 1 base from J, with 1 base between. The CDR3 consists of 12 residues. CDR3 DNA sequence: TGTGCCAGCTCACCACGCCAAGAGACCCAGTACTTC. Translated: CASSPRQETQYF. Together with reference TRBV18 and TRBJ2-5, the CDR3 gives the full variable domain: NAGVMQNPRHLVRRRGQEARLRCSPMKGHSHVYWYRQLPEEGLKFMVYLQKENIIDESGMPKERFSAEFPKEGPSILRIQQVVRGDSAAYFCASSPRQETQYFGPGTRLLVL.

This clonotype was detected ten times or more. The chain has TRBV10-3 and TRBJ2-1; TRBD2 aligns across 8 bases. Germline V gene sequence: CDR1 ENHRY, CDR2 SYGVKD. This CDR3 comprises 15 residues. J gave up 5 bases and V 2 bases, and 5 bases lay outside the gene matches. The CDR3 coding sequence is TGTGCCATCAGTGAGCGGCGGGAGGCCCACAATGAGCAGTTCTTC. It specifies CAISERREAHNEQFF.

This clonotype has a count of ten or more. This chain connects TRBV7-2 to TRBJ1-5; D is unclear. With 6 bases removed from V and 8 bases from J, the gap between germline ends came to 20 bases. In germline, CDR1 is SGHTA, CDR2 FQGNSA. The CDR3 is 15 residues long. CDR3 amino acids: CASRPLSGRPKPQHF. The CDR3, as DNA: TGTGCCAGCAGACCTCTCTCGGGGAGGCCCAAGCCCCAGCATTTT.

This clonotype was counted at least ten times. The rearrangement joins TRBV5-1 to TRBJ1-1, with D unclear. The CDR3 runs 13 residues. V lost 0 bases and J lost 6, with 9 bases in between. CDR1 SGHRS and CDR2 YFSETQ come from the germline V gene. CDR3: CASSLGPRAEAFF. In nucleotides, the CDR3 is TGCGCCAGCAGCTTGGGGCCTCGGGCTGAAGCTTTCTTT. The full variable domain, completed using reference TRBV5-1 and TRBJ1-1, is KAGVTQTPRYLIKTRGQQVTLSCSPISGHRSVSWYQQTPGQGLQFLFEYFSETQRNKGNFPGRFSGRQFSNSRSEMNVSTLELGDSALYLCASSLGPRAEAFFGQGTRLTVV.

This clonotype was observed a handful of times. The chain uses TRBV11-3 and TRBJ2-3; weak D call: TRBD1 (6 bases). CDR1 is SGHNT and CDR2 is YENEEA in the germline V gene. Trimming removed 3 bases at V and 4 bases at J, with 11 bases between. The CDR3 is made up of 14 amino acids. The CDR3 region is CASSFRGGPDTQYF. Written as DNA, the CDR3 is TGTGCCAGCAGCTTTAGAGGGGGTCCAGATACGCAGTATTTT. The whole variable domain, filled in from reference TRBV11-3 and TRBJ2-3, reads EAGVVQSPRYKIIEKKQPVAFWCNPISGHNTLYWYLQNLGQGPELLIRYENEEAVDDSQLPKDRFSAERLKGVDSTLKIQPAELGDSAVYLCASSFRGGPDTQYFGPGTRLTVL.

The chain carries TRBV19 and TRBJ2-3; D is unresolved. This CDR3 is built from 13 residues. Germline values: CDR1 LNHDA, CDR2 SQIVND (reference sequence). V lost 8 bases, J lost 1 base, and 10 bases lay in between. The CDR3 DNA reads TGTGCCAGTGGGGAAATTGGCACAGATACGCAGTATTTT. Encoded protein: CASGEIGTDTQYF.

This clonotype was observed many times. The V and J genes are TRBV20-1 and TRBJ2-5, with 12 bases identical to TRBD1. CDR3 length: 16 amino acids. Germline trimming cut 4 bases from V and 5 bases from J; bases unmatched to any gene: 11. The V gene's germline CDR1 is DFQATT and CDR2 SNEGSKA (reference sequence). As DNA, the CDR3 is TGCAGTGCTAAAAAACCGGGACAGGGGGCGCGGGAGACCCAGTACTTC. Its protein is CSAKKPGQGARETQYF.

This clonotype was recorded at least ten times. As DNA, the CDR3 is TGTGCCAGCAGCGCCCCGGGGGCCTCCTACGAGCAGTACTTC. Its protein is CASSAPGASYEQYF. The chain joins TRBV11-3 to TRBJ2-7; tentatively, D is TRBD1 or TRBD2 (6 bases each). Germline V gene lookup returns CDR1 SGHNT and CDR2 YENEEA. The CDR3 sequence is 14 residues long. Trimming left V 5 bases short and J 0 bases short, with 11 bases between.

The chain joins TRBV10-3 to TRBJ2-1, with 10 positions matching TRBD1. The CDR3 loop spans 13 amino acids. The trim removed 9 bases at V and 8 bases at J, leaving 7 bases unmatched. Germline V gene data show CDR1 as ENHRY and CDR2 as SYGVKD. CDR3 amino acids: CAIGTGEVDEQFF. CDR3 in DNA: TGTGCCATTGGGACAGGGGAAGTGGATGAGCAGTTCTTC.